Listed here are 6 T cell receptor beta chains from one sample, sequenced in a study of PD-1 blockade in classical Hodgkin lymphoma. Every one of the patients relapsed after autologous stem cell transplantation (brentuximab vedotin exposure was variable). The authors enriched CD8+ T cells from thawed PBMCs via magnetic negative selection. Generated by immunoSEQ multiplex PCR, the TCRdb table keeps only in-frame clones and is missing some. The sample holds over 25,000 clones; about 90% are singletons and the top ten take around 6.7%. Source: CD8+ T cells from blood, taken at baseline. The receptors stem from a human donor with classical Hodgkin lymphoma.

This clone was seen only once. V is TRBV28 and J is TRBJ2-7; D might be TRBD2 (7 bases). Trimming removed 3 bases at V and 3 bases at J, with 12 bases between. The CDR3 spans 14 residues. The V gene's germline CDR1 is MDHEN and CDR2 SYDVKM. The CDR3 reads CASSFRGARYEQYF. CDR3 bases: TGTGCCAGCAGTTTCCGGGGGGCGCGCTACGAGCAGTACTTC.

The gene calls are TRBV2 and TRBJ2-7; D remains ambiguous. V was trimmed by 7 bases and J by 3 bases, leaving 10 bases between them. The CDR3 consists of 12 residues. CDR1 SNHLY and CDR2 FYNNEI come from the germline V gene. The CDR3 nucleotides read TGTGCCAGCATGGTTACGAACTACGAGCAGTACTTC. It specifies CASMVTNYEQYF.

This clone is termed medium-sized. The V call is TRBV7-8, the J call TRBJ2-7, with D perhaps assigned TRBD1 or TRBD2 (5 bases each). The V gene lost 2 bases and the J gene lost 5 bases, with 16 bases spanning the gap. CDR3 length: 15 amino acids. Looked up from germline, CDR1 is SGHVS and CDR2 is FQNEAQ. The CDR3 loop is CASSLQGVLGHEQYF. The CDR3 DNA reads as TGTGCCAGCAGCTTACAGGGAGTCCTAGGCCACGAGCAGTACTTC.

The chain is built from TRBV6-4 and TRBJ1-4, with D possibly matching TRBD1 (5 bases). V dropped 7 bases and J dropped 6 bases, with 21 bases sitting between them. There are 16 residues in the CDR3. The germline V gene has CDR1 MRHNA and CDR2 SNTAGT. CDR3 sequence (DNA): TGTGCCAGCAAGGGCAATGGTTTGGGGGTAGATGAAAAACTGTTTTTT. Protein product: CASKGNGLGVDEKLFF.

The chain couples TRBV16 to TRBJ2-1; D might be TRBD2 (6 bases). Germline V gene lookup returns CDR1 KGHSY and CDR2 FQNENV. The germline V and J ends were trimmed by 0 bases and 2 bases, with 14 bases remaining between them. The CDR3 spans 17 residues. The CDR3 loop is CASSQSRDGSTYNEQFF. In DNA form, the CDR3 reads TGTGCCAGCAGCCAATCGCGGGACGGGTCCACCTACAATGAGCAGTTCTTC.

The chain employs TRBV7-6 and TRBJ2-1; 9 positions agree with TRBD1. Trimming at V came to 4 bases and at J to 2 bases, leaving 12 bases not matched to a gene. This CDR3 has 18 amino acids. Per the germline V gene, CDR1 is SGHVS and CDR2 is FNYEAQ. DNA of the CDR3: TGTGCCAGCAGCTGGGCCACCCCCGGGACAGGGCCCTACAATGAGCAGTTCTTC. It specifies CASSWATPGTGPYNEQFF.